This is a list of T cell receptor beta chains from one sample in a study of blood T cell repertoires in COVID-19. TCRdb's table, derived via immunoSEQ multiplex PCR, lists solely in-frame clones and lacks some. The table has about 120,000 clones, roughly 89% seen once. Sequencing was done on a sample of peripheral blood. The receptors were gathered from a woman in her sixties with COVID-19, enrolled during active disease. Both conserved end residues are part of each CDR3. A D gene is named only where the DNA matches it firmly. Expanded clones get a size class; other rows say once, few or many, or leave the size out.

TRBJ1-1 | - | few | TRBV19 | TGTGCCAGTAGCCTCGGGGGGGCTGAAGCTTTCTTT | CASSLGGAEAFF
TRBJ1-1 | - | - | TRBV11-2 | TGTGCCAGCAGACCGACAGGGAACACTGAAGCTTTCTTT | CASRPTGNTEAFF
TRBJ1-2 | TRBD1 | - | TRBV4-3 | TGCGCCAGCAGCCTGGGGGACAGGGTGAATGGCTACACCTTC | CASSLGDRVNGYTF
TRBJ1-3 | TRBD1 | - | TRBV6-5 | TGTGCCAGCAGCCTCACCGGGACAGGGGGAAACACCATATATTTT | CASSLTGTGGNTIYF
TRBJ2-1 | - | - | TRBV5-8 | TGTGCCAGCAGCCGGGACTGGGGCTCCTACAATGAGCAGTTCTTC | CASSRDWGSYNEQFF
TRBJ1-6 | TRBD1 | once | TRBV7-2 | TGTGCCAGCAGCTTCGACAGGGGAGTAACGGGATCACCCCTCCACTTT | CASSFDRGVTGSPLHF
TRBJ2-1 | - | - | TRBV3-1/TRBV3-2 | TGTGCCAGCAGCCATACTAGTAATGAGCAGTTCTTC | CASSHTSNEQFF
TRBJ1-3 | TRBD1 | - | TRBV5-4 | TGTGCCAGCAGCTATTCTAACAGGGGGCCTGAAAACACCATATATTTT | CASSYSNRGPENTIYF
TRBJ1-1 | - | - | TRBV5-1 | TGCGCCAGCAGCTTGGTGCCGGAGAGTAACACTGAAGCTTTCTTT | CASSLVPESNTEAFF
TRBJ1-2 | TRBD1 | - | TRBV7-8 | TGTGCCAGCAGCTCGGGACAGAACTATGGCTACACCTTC | CASSSGQNYGYTF
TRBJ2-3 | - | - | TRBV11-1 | TGTGCCAGCAGCTCTTCTACAGATACGCAGTATTTT | CASSSSTDTQYF
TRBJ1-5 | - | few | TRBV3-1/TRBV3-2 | TGTGCCAGCAGCCAGTCGGGGGGGGGACAGCCCCAGCATTTT | CASSQSGGGQPQHF
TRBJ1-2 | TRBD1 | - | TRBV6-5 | TGTGCCAGCAGCATGGACAGGGGCCACTATGGCTACACCTTC | CASSMDRGHYGYTF
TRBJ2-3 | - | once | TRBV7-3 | TGTGCCAGCAGCTTAAAGGGGGTGGCAGATACGCAGTATTTT | CASSLKGVADTQYF
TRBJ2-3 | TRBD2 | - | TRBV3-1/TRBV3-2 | TGTGCCAGCAGCCAAGATAGGACTAGGCCCTGGGATACGCAGTATTTT | CASSQDRTRPWDTQYF
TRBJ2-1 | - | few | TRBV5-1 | TGCGCCAGCAGCTTGCCGAGTCCAGGGCTCTACAATGAGCAGTTCTTC | CASSLPSPGLYNEQFF
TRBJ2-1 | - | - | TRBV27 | TGTGCCAGCAGTTTACACGGGGCCTACAATGAGCAGTTCTTC | CASSLHGAYNEQFF
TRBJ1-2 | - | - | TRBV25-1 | TGTGCCAGCAGGGACAAAAACGACTATGGCTACACCTTC | CASRDKNDYGYTF
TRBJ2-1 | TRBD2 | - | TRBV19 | TGTGCCAGTAGTATGACTAGCACGTCGGGCAATGAGCAGTTCTTC | CASSMTSTSGNEQFF
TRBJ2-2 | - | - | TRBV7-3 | TGTGCCAGCAGCTTAGGTGGGCTAGCCGCAACCGGGGAGCTGTTTTTT | CASSLGGLAATGELFF
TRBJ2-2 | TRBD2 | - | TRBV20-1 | TGCAGTGCTAGTGGGCTAGCGGGGGCCACCGGGGAGCTGTTTTTT | CSASGLAGATGELFF
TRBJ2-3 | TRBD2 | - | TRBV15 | TGTGCCACCAGCAGGTCCGGGAGGGAGGCAGATACGCAGTATTTT | CATSRSGREADTQYF
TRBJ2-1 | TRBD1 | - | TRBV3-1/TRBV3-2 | TGTGCCAGCAGCCGGGACAGGGGTCACCTCTCCTACAATGAGCAGTTCTTC | CASSRDRGHLSYNEQFF
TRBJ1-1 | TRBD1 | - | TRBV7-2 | TGTGCCAGCAGCTTAGCTCCGACAGGGGTGAACACTGAAGCTTTCTTT | CASSLAPTGVNTEAFF
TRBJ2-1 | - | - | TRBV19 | TGTGCCAGTAGTATAGTCCAGGCAGGGGCCTACAATGAGCAGTTCTTC | CASSIVQAGAYNEQFF
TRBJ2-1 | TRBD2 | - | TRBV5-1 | TGCGCCAGCAGCTCCGCGGGGGGGTCCTACAATGAGCAGTTCTTC | CASSSAGGSYNEQFF
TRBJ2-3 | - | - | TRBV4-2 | TGTGCCAGCAGCCTACAGACACCAGATACGCAGTATTTT | CASSLQTPDTQYF
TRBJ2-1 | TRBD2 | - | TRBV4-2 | TGTGCCAGCAGCGAGCGGGGCGATTACAATGAGCAGTTCTTC | CASSERGDYNEQFF
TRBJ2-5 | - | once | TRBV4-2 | TGTGCCAGCAGCCAAGATCCGCTCGGGAGAGAGACCCAGTACTTC | CASSQDPLGRETQYF
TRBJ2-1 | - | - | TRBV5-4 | TGTGCCAGCAGCTTGGATAACAATGAGCAGTTCTTC | CASSLDNNEQFF
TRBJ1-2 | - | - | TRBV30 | TGTGCCTGGAGTGTGGCCAGGGGAAGTGGCTACACCTTC | CAWSVARGSGYTF
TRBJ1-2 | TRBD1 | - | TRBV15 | TGTGCCACCAGCAGTGAAGGGACAGGGAAAAGTGATGGCTACACCTTC | CATSSEGTGKSDGYTF
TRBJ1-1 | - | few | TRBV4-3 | TGCGCCAGCAGCCAAGAAAAAGGAGGCACTGAAGCTTTCTTT | CASSQEKGGTEAFF
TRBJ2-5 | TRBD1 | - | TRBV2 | TGTGCCAGCAGTGAAGCGCGGCGGACAGGGAGGGAGACCCAGTACTTC | CASSEARRTGRETQYF
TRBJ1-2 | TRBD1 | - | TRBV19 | TGTGCCAGTCGTACAGGGGACGCTGGCTACACCTTC | CASRTGDAGYTF
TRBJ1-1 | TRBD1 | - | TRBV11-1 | TGTGCCAGCAGCTCTCACAGGGGTTGGAACACTGAAGCTTTCTTT | CASSSHRGWNTEAFF
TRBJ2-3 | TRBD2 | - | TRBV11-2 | TGTGCCAGCAGCTTAGTATCTAGCGGGGGTACAGATACGCAGTATTTT | CASSLVSSGGTDTQYF
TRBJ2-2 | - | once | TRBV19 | TGTGCCAGTAGTATAGGAGGCGGGACGCGGCCCGGGGAGCTGTTTTTT | CASSIGGGTRPGELFF
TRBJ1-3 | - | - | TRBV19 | TGTGCCAGTAGGTTCGACAGAAGCTCTGGAAACACCATATATTTT | CASRFDRSSGNTIYF
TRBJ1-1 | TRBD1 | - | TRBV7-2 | TGTGCCAGCAGCCCCGGACAGGTAATGAACACTGAAGCTTTCTTT | CASSPGQVMNTEAFF
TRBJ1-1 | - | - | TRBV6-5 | TGTGCCAGCACCGGACAGCCTGAAGCTTTCTTT | CASTGQPEAFF
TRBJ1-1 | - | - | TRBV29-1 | TGCAGCGTAGCCTTGAACACTGAAGCTTTCTTT | CSVALNTEAFF
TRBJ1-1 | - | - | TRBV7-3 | TGTGCCAGCAGCTTACTCGTGAACACTGAAGCTTTCTTT | CASSLLVNTEAFF
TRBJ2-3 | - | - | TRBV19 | TGTGCCAGTAGTGACAGAGGGACCTATAGCGGTACGCAGTATTTT | CASSDRGTYSGTQYF
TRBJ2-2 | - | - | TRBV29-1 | TGCAGCGCCCCGGGACACATGAACACCGGGGAGCTGTTTTTT | CSAPGHMNTGELFF
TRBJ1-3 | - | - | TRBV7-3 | TGTGCCAGCAGCTTAGTAGGGGCTGGAAACACCATATATTTT | CASSLVGAGNTIYF
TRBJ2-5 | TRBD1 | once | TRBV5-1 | TGCGCCAGCAGCTTAATGGCGATGAGGACAGGGAGTAGGTTCCAAGAGACCCAGTACTTC | CASSLMAMRTGSRFQETQYF
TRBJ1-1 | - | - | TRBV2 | TGTGCCAGCAGTTGGGACACTACTGAAGCTTTCTTT | CASSWDTTEAFF
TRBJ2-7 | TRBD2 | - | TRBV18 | TGTGCCAGCTCCGGGACTAGCGGGGGGGCCCGCGAGCAGTACTTC | CASSGTSGGAREQYF
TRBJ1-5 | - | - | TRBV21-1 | TGTGCCAGCAGCAAAGGAGCGAGCAGACCCCATAGCAATCAGCCCCAGCATTTT | CASSKGASRPHSNQPQHF
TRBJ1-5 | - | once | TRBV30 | TGTGCCTGGAGTCGGGTAGGCAATCAGCCCCAGCATTTT | CAWSRVGNQPQHF
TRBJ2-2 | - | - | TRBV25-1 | TGTGCCAGCAGTGGACAGTGGGCCGGGGAGCTGTTTTTT | CASSGQWAGELFF
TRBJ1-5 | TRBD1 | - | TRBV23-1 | TGCGCCAGCAGTCAATCGAGATACAGGGGCGGTCAGCCCCAGCATTTT | CASSQSRYRGGQPQHF
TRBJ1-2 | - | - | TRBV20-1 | TGCAGTGCTAGCCTCGTCTATGGCTACACCTTC | CSASLVYGYTF
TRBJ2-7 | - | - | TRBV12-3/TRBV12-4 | TGTGCCAGCAACCTAGACTCCTCATACGAGCAGTACTTC | CASNLDSSYEQYF
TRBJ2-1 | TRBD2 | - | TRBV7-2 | TGTGCCAGCAGCTTATTTCCGGGGGGGCTTGGTGAGCAGTTCTTC | CASSLFPGGLGEQFF
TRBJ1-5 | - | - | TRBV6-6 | TGTGCCAGCACCAACGGGGGGGTTCAGCCCCAGCATTTT | CASTNGGVQPQHF
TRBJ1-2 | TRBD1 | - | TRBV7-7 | TGTGCTAGCAGCTTAACCCACAGGGGGGTTGGTTTTCTCTATGGCTACACCTTC | CASSLTHRGVGFLYGYTF
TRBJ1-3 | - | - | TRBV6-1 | TGTGCCAGCAGTGAAGCGGGGATGGGGAGAGCTGGAAACACCATATATTTT | CASSEAGMGRAGNTIYF
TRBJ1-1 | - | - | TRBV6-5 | TGTGCCAGCAGTTACTCGAGCAGGGCGACTGAAGCTTTCTTT | CASSYSSRATEAFF